The 18 T cell receptor beta chains listed next were all sequenced from one sample in a study of cytomegalovirus exposure and HLA in healthy donors. 13 Jbeta primers and 60 Vbeta primers were used for the PCR. Sequencing was performed with immunoSEQ multiplex PCR; in TCRdb, only in-frame clones are kept and a portion is missing. The table includes about 61,000 clones, more than 70% detected once. Sequencing input: PBMCs. These receptor sequences come from a man aged 25 to 45 in good health and CMV-seropositive.

V is TRBV6-1 and J is TRBJ1-1, with D possibly matching TRBD1 (5 bases). Germline V CDR1 and CDR2: MNHNS, SASEGT. CDR3 size: 15 residues. The V end lost 1 base, the J end lost 3 bases, and 12 bases lay between the germline ends. The CDR3 region is CASSEVGTGDTEAFF. The CDR3 bases are TGTGCCAGCAGTGAAGTGGGTACAGGAGACACTGAAGCTTTCTTT.

The V gene is TRBV2, the J gene TRBJ1-1, with D uncertain. Germline-derived CDR1 and CDR2 are SNHLY and FYNNEI. CDR3 length: 14 residues. V lost 3 bases and J lost 0, with 8 bases in between. CDR3 coding DNA: TGTGCCAGCAGTGAGCGGTCCATGAACACTGAAGCTTTCTTT. This translates into CASSERSMNTEAFF.

CDR3 sequence: CASSSQGYEQFF. The CDR3 DNA follows: TGTGCCAGCAGCTCACAGGGATATGAGCAGTTCTTC. This sequence joins TRBV11-2 and TRBJ2-1; D is possibly TRBD1 (6 bases). CDR1 and CDR2 from the germline V gene are SGHAT and FQNNGV. The CDR3 spans 12 residues. Trimming removed 4 bases at V and 8 bases at J, with 9 bases between.

The rearrangement joins TRBV25-1 to TRBJ2-7, with D maybe TRBD1 (5 bases). The CDR3 has 14 amino acids. The germline V gene has CDR1 MGHDK and CDR2 SYGVNS. Trimming pared 4 bases from V and 0 bases from J, leaving 10 bases between. The CDR3 sequence: CASSVNRPSYEQYF. DNA of the CDR3: TGTGCCAGCAGTGTTAACAGGCCCTCCTACGAGCAGTACTTC.

This clone was seen a few times. This rearrangement joins TRBV6-6 to TRBJ2-7, with TRBD2 as a possible D gene (6 bases). The V end was cut by 11 bases, the J end by 7 bases, with 18 bases between. Germline CDR1 MNHNY, CDR2 SVGAGI (reference sequence). The CDR3 covers 12 residues. CDR3 DNA: TGTGCCGCTCGGAGGGAGGATGGGGAGCAGTACTTC. It encodes CAARREDGEQYF.

CDR3 in amino acids: CASMGANTEAFF. CDR3 in DNA: TGTGCCAGCATGGGGGCTAACACTGAAGCTTTCTTT. The chain joins TRBV28 to TRBJ1-1; D possibly corresponds to TRBD1 (6 bases). Trimming removed 7 bases at V and 2 bases at J, with 8 bases between. This CDR3 is 12 amino acids long. In germline, CDR1 is MDHEN, CDR2 SYDVKM.

The V call is TRBV28, the J call TRBJ2-7; TRBD2 matches 7 bases. V shed 8 bases, J shed 2 bases, and the junction held 9 bases outside the gene matches. This CDR3 has 14 residues. Germline assignment: CDR1 MDHEN and CDR2 SYDVKM. The DNA for the CDR3 is TGTGCCAGCCGGACGGGAGGCCCACCCTACGAGCAGTACTTC. Translation gives CASRTGGPPYEQYF.

V gene TRBV20-1 combines with J gene TRBJ1-2; D is ambiguous. The CDR3 is made up of 11 amino acids. CDR1 is DFQATT and CDR2 is SNEGSKA in the germline V gene (reference sequence). Trimming removed 0 bases at V and 8 bases at J, with 7 bases between. CDR3 bases: TGCAGTGCTAGAGATACAGAAGGCTACACCTTC. Translation gives CSARDTEGYTF.

The sample holds a few counts of this clone. The chain is built from TRBV2 and TRBJ2-7; D might be TRBD2 (5 bases). This CDR3 is 12 amino acids long. CDR1 and CDR2 from the germline V gene are SNHLY and FYNNEI. This CDR3 reads CALGRDPYEQYF. The CDR3 DNA follows: TGTGCTCTTGGTCGGGATCCCTACGAGCAGTACTTC. The whole variable domain, filled in from reference TRBV2 and TRBJ2-7, reads EPEVTQTPSHQVTQMGQEVILRCVPISNHLYFYWYRQILGQKVEFLVSFYNNEISEKSEIFDDQFSVERPDGSNFTLKIRSTKLEDSAMYFCALGRDPYEQYFGPGTRLTVT.

The chain is built from TRBV11-1 and TRBJ2-2; D gene unclear. The germline CDR1 and CDR2 sequences are SGHAT and FQDESV (reference sequence). Trimming shortened V by 6 bases and J by 0 bases, and 5 bases separated the two germline ends. The CDR3 is 13 amino acids. The CDR3 coding sequence is TGTGCCAGCAGATTTACGAACACCGGGGAGCTGTTTTTT. Translation: CASRFTNTGELFF.

The chain uses TRBV6-5 and TRBJ1-1; the D is unclear. CDR3 length equals 13 residues. The V gene lost 5 bases and the J gene lost 5 bases, with 12 bases spanning the gap. Germline loops: CDR1 MNHEY, CDR2 SVGAGI. The CDR3 is CASSRGLVTEAFF. The CDR3, as DNA: TGTGCCAGCAGTCGCGGGCTTGTTACTGAAGCTTTCTTT.

This rearrangement joins TRBV6-6 to TRBJ2-1, with 7 bases aligning to TRBD2. V trimming: 7 bases; J trimming: 5 bases; junction bases outside the gene matches: 11. Germline CDR1 reads MNHNY; CDR2 reads SVGAGI (reference sequence). This CDR3 region has 15 residues. CDR3 in amino acids: CASTPLDAGDNEQFF. CDR3 in DNA: TGTGCCAGCACGCCCCTAGATGCGGGAGACAATGAGCAGTTCTTC.

This sequence joins TRBV5-4 and TRBJ2-2, with 7 nucleotides matching TRBD1. The V segment lost 4 bases and the J segment 1 base; nucleotides outside the gene matches: 7. Looked up from germline, CDR1 is SGHNT and CDR2 is YYREEE (reference sequence). CDR3 size: 16 residues. The CDR3 bases are TGTGCCAGCAGCCCCTGGACAGGCGGGAACACCGGGGAGCTGTTTTTT. Translation gives CASSPWTGGNTGELFF. Variable domain in full (rest from reference TRBV5-4 and TRBJ2-2): ETGVTQSPTHLIKTRGQQVTLRCSSQSGHNTVSWYQQALGQGPQFIFQYYREEENGRGNFPPRFSGLQFPNYSSELNVNALELDDSALYLCASSPWTGGNTGELFFGEGSRLTVL.

The chain combines TRBV7-2 with TRBJ2-7; D perhaps matches TRBD1 (6 bases). This CDR3 contains 17 residues. V was cut by 5 bases and J by 2 bases, with 22 bases left in between. Germline V lookup: CDR1 SGHTA, CDR2 FQGNSA. DNA of the CDR3: TGTGCCAGCAGCACAAAACTCCGGGACATCATGCCCTACGAGCAGTACTTC. Translated, it gives CASSTKLRDIMPYEQYF.

This clone is a singleton in its sample. V gene TRBV27 combines with J gene TRBJ1-1; 7 bases agree with TRBD1. V was pared by 3 bases and J by 6 bases, with 4 bases of the junction left unmatched. Germline assignment: CDR1 MNHEY and CDR2 SMNVEV (reference sequence). The CDR3 sequence is 13 residues long. CDR3 sequence reads: CASSLIGGSEAFF. The CDR3 DNA is TGTGCCAGCAGTTTGATAGGGGGCTCTGAAGCTTTCTTT.

The V call is TRBV5-4, the J call TRBJ1-1; no reliable D call. The germline CDR1 and CDR2 sequences are SGHNT and YYREEE (reference sequence). The CDR3 is 12 amino acids. The CDR3 sequence: CAFREGNTEAFF. CDR3 DNA sequence: TGTGCATTTCGTGAGGGGAACACTGAAGCTTTCTTT.

The chain has TRBV9 and TRBJ2-1; 10 nucleotides line up with TRBD1. V was pared by 3 bases and J by 5 bases, with 2 bases of the junction left unmatched. Germline V gene data show CDR1 as SGDLS and CDR2 as YYNGEE. This CDR3 spans 14 amino acids. This chain's CDR3 is CASSGQGAHNEQFF. The CDR3 DNA follows: TGTGCCAGCAGCGGACAGGGGGCGCACAATGAGCAGTTCTTC. Looking up the rest from reference TRBV9 and TRBJ2-1 gives the full variable domain: DSGVTQTPKHLITATGQRVTLRCSPRSGDLSVYWYQQSLDQGLQFLIQYYNGEERAKGNILERFSAQQFPDLHSELNLSSLELGDSALYFCASSGQGAHNEQFFGPGTRLTVL.

The chain has TRBV10-3 and TRBJ1-5; possibly TRBD1 for D (6 bases). Germline V gene lookup returns CDR1 ENHRY and CDR2 SYGVKD. CDR3 size: 14 residues. V gave up 10 bases and J gave up 1 base, with 14 bases separating them. The CDR3 bases are TGTGCCACCCGGCGACAGGAGAGCAATCAGCCCCAGCATTTT. This encodes CATRRQESNQPQHF.